Listed here are 21 T cell receptor beta chains from one sample, sequenced in a study of blood T cell repertoires in COVID-19. Sequenced by immunoSEQ multiplex PCR; TCRdb stores in-frame clones only, minus some. Counted here are some 100,000 clones, 85% occurring once; the ten biggest clones make up roughly 12%. The sequenced material came from peripheral blood. The receptor source for this set is a man aged 45-65 years with active or convalescent COVID-19.

CDR3 in amino acids: CANTRGAGGYTF. The CDR3 region has the DNA TGCGCCAATACGCGGGGGGCGGGTGGCTACACCTTC. The genes are TRBV5-1 and TRBJ1-2, with D tentatively TRBD1 (6 bases). The CDR3 is 12 residues long. Between the trimmed V and J ends, which lost 9 bases and 7 bases, there was a span of 16 bases. Germline CDR1 reads SGHRS; CDR2 reads YFSETQ.

The rearrangement links TRBV6-6 to TRBJ2-7, with 9 positions matching TRBD1. Germline V gene data show CDR1 as MNHNY and CDR2 as SVGAGI (reference sequence). The V gene end was trimmed by 2 bases and the J gene end by 3 bases; junction bases not matched to a gene: 5. The CDR3 has 15 residues. The CDR3 sequence is CASSYSGTGSYEQYF. As DNA, the CDR3 is TGTGCCAGCAGTTACAGTGGGACAGGGAGCTACGAGCAGTACTTC.

The chain combines TRBV30 with TRBJ2-1; TRBD1 agrees at 8 bases. V was pared by 5 bases and J by 6 bases, with 9 bases of the junction left unmatched. The CDR3 contains 14 residues. Germline CDR1 reads GTSNPN; CDR2 reads SVGIG (reference sequence). The chain's CDR3 is CAWSRTGNFNEQFF. As DNA, the CDR3 is TGTGCCTGGTCACGGACAGGGAATTTCAATGAGCAGTTCTTC. Filled out from reference TRBV30 and TRBJ2-1, the complete variable domain reads SQTIHQWPATLVQPVGSPLSLECTVEGTSNPNLYWYRQAAGRGLQLLFYSVGIGQISSEVPQNLSASRPQDRQFILSSKKLLLSDSGFYLCAWSRTGNFNEQFFGPGTRLTVL.

This clone has more than one count but fewer than ten. V gene TRBV3-1 (or the pseudogene TRBV3-2) combines with J gene TRBJ2-7; 8 nucleotides match TRBD2. V trimming: 4 bases; J trimming: 7 bases; junction bases outside the gene matches: 6. From germline, CDR1 is LGHDT and CDR2 YNNKEL (reference sequence). This CDR3 region has 13 residues. The CDR3 region has the DNA TGTGCCAGCAGCCCGGGAGGGGTGAGTGAGCAGTACTTC. As protein: CASSPGGVSEQYF.

V is TRBV28 and J is TRBJ1-3; D call uncertain. CDR3 length: 17 amino acids. The V gene's germline CDR1 is MDHEN and CDR2 SYDVKM. Trimming took off 6 bases at V and 0 bases at J, with 18 bases between the two ends. CDR3 residues: CASSISPGVTSGNTIYF. As DNA, the CDR3 is TGTGCCAGCAGCATCTCCCCCGGGGTAACCTCTGGAAACACCATATATTTT.

This clone was detected once. This sequence joins TRBV15 and TRBJ1-5, with D perhaps matching TRBD1 (5 bases). CDR1 is LNHNV and CDR2 is YYDKDF in the germline V gene (reference sequence). CDR3 length: 15 amino acids. The V gene lost 0 bases and the J gene lost 5 bases, with 11 bases spanning the gap. The CDR3, as DNA: TGTGCCACCAGCAGAGATCGGGCAGGGTATCAGCCCCAGCATTTT. It codes for CATSRDRAGYQPQHF.

The V call is TRBV28, the J call TRBJ2-2; perhaps TRBD1 as D (6 bases). This CDR3 has 14 amino acids. The V gene lost 6 bases and the J gene lost 1 base, with 9 bases spanning the gap. Germline CDR1 is MDHEN and CDR2 is SYDVKM. In nucleotides, the CDR3 is TGTGCCAGCAGAGGACAGTTGAACACCGGGGAGCTGTTTTTT. Translated, it gives CASRGQLNTGELFF.

J is TRBJ2-7 and V is TRBV29-1; no clear D. CDR3 length: 13 residues. Trimming took off 4 bases at V and 0 bases at J, with 10 bases between the two ends. CDR1 and CDR2 from the germline V gene are SQVTM and ANQGSEA. In DNA form, the CDR3 reads TGCAGCGTTGCACGACACCTCTCCTACGAGCAGTACTTC. Residues: CSVARHLSYEQYF.

This chain joins TRBV29-1 and TRBJ1-1; 10 nucleotides match TRBD1. V lost 6 bases to trimming and J lost 5 bases; unmatched junction nucleotides: 6. The germline V gene encodes CDR1 SQVTM and CDR2 ANQGSEA. CDR3 length: 13 residues. The CDR3 nucleotides are TGCAGCGTCCAGACAGGGGGCAAAACTGAAGCTTTCTTT. Residues: CSVQTGGKTEAFF.

V and J are TRBV5-4 and TRBJ2-3; possibly TRBD2 for D (7 bases). The CDR3 is 17 residues long. Germline lookup yields CDR1 SGHNT and CDR2 YYREEE (reference sequence). Trimming pared 4 bases from V and 3 bases from J, leaving 21 bases between. This CDR3 reads CASSRGGILSRTDTQYF. The CDR3, as DNA: TGTGCCAGCAGCAGGGGGGGAATCCTCTCGAGAACAGATACGCAGTATTTT.

As concerns this clone: One junction end does not reproduce the germline sequence, and a read error may be involved. The rearrangement joins TRBV7-7 to TRBJ2-1; 11 bases are shared with TRBD2. The CDR3 is 15 residues long. Looked up from germline, CDR1 is SSHAT and CDR2 is FNYEAQ (reference sequence). Here the CDR3 reads CASSPGTSGANEQFF. Written as DNA, the CDR3 is TGTGCTAGCAGCCCAGGGACTAGCGGAGCCAATGAGCAGTTCTTC. The full variable domain, with the rest looked up from reference TRBV7-7 and TRBJ2-1, is GAGVSQSPRYKVTKRGQDVTLRCDPISSHATLYWYQQALGQGPEFLTYFNYEAQPDKSGLPSDRFSAERPEGSISTLTIQRTEQRDSAMYRCASSPGTSGANEQFFGPGTRLTVL.

The chain combines TRBV19 with TRBJ1-1; weak D call: TRBD1 (6 bases). V was pared by 4 bases and J by 9 bases, with 15 bases between. CDR1 is LNHDA, CDR2 SQIVND, per germline (reference sequence). The CDR3 is 13 residues long. The CDR3 reads CASSKLDSAQAFF. CDR3 nucleotides: TGTGCCAGTAGTAAGTTGGACAGTGCTCAAGCTTTCTTT. Looking up the rest from reference TRBV19 and TRBJ1-1 gives the full variable domain: DGGITQSPKYLFRKEGQNVTLSCEQNLNHDAMYWYRQDPGQGLRLIYYSQIVNDFQKGDIAEGYSVSREKKESFPLTVTSAQKNPTAFYLCASSKLDSAQAFFGQGTRLTVV.

The chain carries TRBV7-9 and TRBJ2-2, with D tentatively TRBD2 (6 bases). Trimming left V 1 base short and J 3 bases short, with 9 bases between. The CDR3 has 15 amino acids. CDR1 is SEHNR, CDR2 FQNEAQ, per germline (reference sequence). CDR3 DNA: TGTGCCAGCAGCTTAGGTGCGGGGTACACCGGGGAGCTGTTTTTT. Protein sequence: CASSLGAGYTGELFF. The complete variable domain, with remaining parts taken from reference TRBV7-9 and TRBJ2-2, reads DTGVSQNPRHKITKRGQNVTFRCDPISEHNRLYWYRQTLGQGPEFLTYFQNEAQLEKSRLLSDRFSAERPKGSFSTLEIQRTEQGDSAMYLCASSLGAGYTGELFFGEGSRLTVL.

The chain is built from TRBV10-1 and TRBJ2-7; 11 bases align to TRBD1. Per germline, CDR1 WNHNN and CDR2 SYGVQD (reference sequence). V shed 5 bases, J shed 7 bases, and the junction held 7 bases outside the gene matches. The CDR3 has 14 residues. The CDR3 reads CASSTGQGAQEQYF. For the CDR3, the DNA is TGCGCCAGCAGTACAGGACAGGGGGCCCAAGAGCAGTACTTC.

This chain uses TRBV12-3 or TRBV12-4 with TRBJ1-2; 8 nucleotides agree with TRBD1. The CDR3 is made up of 13 amino acids. The junction had 5 bases not matched to a gene; V was cut back by 3 bases and J by 8 bases. CDR3 DNA: TGTGCCAGCAGTTTTGACAGGGGATACGGCTACACCTTC. It translates to CASSFDRGYGYTF.

This clone was observed a handful of times. The chain has TRBV29-1 and TRBJ1-1; 9 positions agree with TRBD1. CDR3 length equals 15 residues. The germline gives CDR1 SQVTM, CDR2 ANQGSEA. V lost 2 bases, J lost 3 bases, and 7 bases stayed unmatched. The CDR3 here is CSVESGQGIDTEAFF. CDR3 in DNA: TGCAGCGTTGAATCAGGACAGGGGATCGACACTGAAGCTTTCTTT.

The V call is TRBV19, the J call TRBJ2-1; 7 bases are shared with TRBD2. J lost 4 bases, V lost 6 bases, and 15 bases had no gene match. Germline values: CDR1 LNHDA, CDR2 SQIVND (reference sequence). The CDR3 consists of 17 residues. The CDR3 reads CASRGWGGSPGYNEQFF. CDR3 in DNA: TGTGCCAGTAGGGGTTGGGGCGGGAGCCCGGGTTACAATGAGCAGTTCTTC.

J is TRBJ1-2 and V is TRBV30; D not certain. With 3 bases removed from V and 3 bases from J, the gap between germline ends came to 8 bases. The CDR3 spans 12 residues. The germline V gene has CDR1 GTSNPN and CDR2 SVGIG (reference sequence). In nucleotides, the CDR3 is TGTGCCTGGAGCCTCGGGGACTATGGCTACACCTTC. Protein sequence: CAWSLGDYGYTF.

This chain connects TRBV18 to TRBJ2-2; 11 nucleotides agree with TRBD2. Per the germline V gene, CDR1 is KGHSH and CDR2 is LQKENI. The CDR3 is 15 amino acids. Trimming cost V 5 bases and J 1 base; bases outside gene matches: 0. The CDR3: CASSGLAGNTGELFF. For the CDR3, the DNA is TGTGCCAGCTCAGGACTAGCGGGGAACACCGGGGAGCTGTTTTTT.

V usage is TRBV27 and J usage is TRBJ1-3; 9 positions agree with TRBD1. This CDR3 spans 16 amino acids. Trimming took 5 bases from V and 4 from J; bases not matched to a gene: 9. CDR1 is MNHEY, CDR2 SMNVEV, per germline (reference sequence). This CDR3 is CASSPQVTGGGNTIYF. The DNA of the CDR3 is TGTGCCAGCAGTCCGCAGGTGACAGGGGGAGGAAACACCATATATTTT.

This clone was observed a few times. The chain recombines TRBV10-3 with TRBJ1-4; 7 bases are a match to TRBD1. Germline CDR1 and CDR2: ENHRY and SYGVKD. The CDR3 extends over 15 amino acids. V lost 3 bases and J lost 5; bases outside the gene matches: 6. The CDR3 loop reads CAISEQDRANEKLFF. CDR3 sequence (DNA): TGTGCCATCAGTGAACAAGACAGGGCAAATGAAAAACTGTTTTTT.